The 17 T cell receptor beta chains reported below all come from one sample, sequenced in a study of blood T cell repertoires in COVID-19. TCRdb keeps only in-frame clones here, not all; method: immunoSEQ multiplex PCR. In the table there are under 350,000 clones, 75% to 90% of which are singletons. Sequenced: peripheral blood. These TCRs come from a man between 40 and 49 years old with acute or convalescent COVID-19.

The chain carries TRBV5-6 and TRBJ1-4; 8 bases agree with TRBD1. CDR3 length: 15 residues. The V gene's germline CDR1 is SGHDT and CDR2 YYEEEE. J gave up 8 bases and V 2 bases, and 8 bases lay outside the gene matches. The DNA of the CDR3 is TGTGCCAGCAGCTTAGGGCGGACAGGGCAGGAAAAACTGTTTTTT. Translating gives CASSLGRTGQEKLFF.

This rearrangement joins TRBV27 to TRBJ2-7, with D hard to call. The CDR3 runs to 12 residues. V lost 0 bases and J 6 bases, leaving 6 bases between the germline ends. Germline CDR1 reads MNHEY; CDR2 reads SMNVEV (reference sequence). CDR3: CASSLSGGEQYF. The CDR3 DNA is TGTGCCAGCAGTTTATCAGGCGGCGAGCAGTACTTC.

The table lists this clone with a few counts. The rearrangement joins TRBV2 to TRBJ1-5, with D hard to call. Trimming removed 2 bases from V and 9 bases from J, with 14 bases in between. The CDR3 is made up of 14 amino acids. Germline V gene data show CDR1 as SNHLY and CDR2 as FYNNEI. In DNA form, the CDR3 reads TGTGCCAGCAGTGAAAGCGGTACCCGGCGGCCCCAGCATTTT. It translates to CASSESGTRRPQHF.

This clone was seen a single time. This chain uses TRBV23-1 with TRBJ1-2; TRBD1 is a possible D gene (5 bases). TRBV23-1 is known as an ORF, though its function is uncertain. The CDR3 consists of 17 residues. V was cut by 0 bases and J by 6 bases, with 20 bases left in between. The DNA for the CDR3 is TGCGCCAGCAGTCAATCCCCCCGCCGGGAGAGGGGTAATGGCTACACCTTC. It encodes CASSQSPRRERGNGYTF.

V is TRBV5-1 and J is TRBJ1-6, with D maybe TRBD1 (5 bases). The germline gives CDR1 SGHRS, CDR2 YFSETQ. V lost 4 bases and J lost 4, with 12 bases in between. The CDR3 has 15 residues. The CDR3: CASSVRGDYNSPLHF. For the CDR3, the DNA is TGCGCCAGCAGCGTCCGGGGGGATTATAATTCACCCCTCCACTTT.

The rearrangement joins TRBV5-6 to TRBJ2-2; no definite D call. Trimming pared 4 bases from V and 5 bases from J, leaving 18 bases between. CDR3 length equals 16 residues. The germline gives CDR1 SGHDT, CDR2 YYEEEE. The CDR3 DNA sequence: TGTGCCAGCAGCCCGATGGGCCTCCGTGGGACCGGGGAGCTGTTTTTT. Protein sequence: CASSPMGLRGTGELFF.

The genes are TRBV3-1 (or the pseudogene TRBV3-2) and TRBJ2-7, with 9 bases matching TRBD1. V lost 0 bases and J lost 0; bases outside the gene matches: 3. CDR3 length equals 16 residues. In germline, CDR1 is LGHDT, CDR2 YNNKEL (reference sequence). CDR3 loop: CASSQDGDRASYEQYF. The CDR3, as DNA: TGTGCCAGCAGCCAAGATGGGGACAGGGCCTCCTACGAGCAGTACTTC.

The chain uses TRBV3-1 (or the pseudogene TRBV3-2) and TRBJ1-1; 9 bases match TRBD1. Germline V CDR1 and CDR2: LGHDT, YNNKEL (reference sequence). The CDR3 spans 14 residues. J gave up 10 bases and V 1 base, and 7 bases lay outside the gene matches. The CDR3 sequence is CASSQARGQGRAFF. CDR3 nucleotides: TGTGCCAGCAGCCAAGCCCGGGGACAGGGCAGAGCTTTCTTT.

CDR3 in amino acids: CAIRSSGNTIYF. Written as DNA, the CDR3 is TGTGCCATCCGGAGCTCTGGAAACACCATATATTTT. The chain carries TRBV10-3 and TRBJ1-3, with unresolved D. The V gene lost 8 bases and the J gene lost 0 bases, with 5 bases spanning the gap. The germline V gene encodes CDR1 ENHRY and CDR2 SYGVKD. CDR3 length: 12 amino acids.

This chain uses TRBV30 with TRBJ1-5; D is ambiguous. The CDR3 is made up of 13 amino acids. Germline CDR1 GTSNPN, CDR2 SVGIG (reference sequence). The V and J ends lost 1 base and 5 bases respectively, with 9 bases between them. In DNA form, the CDR3 reads TGTGCCTGGAGTGCGGCAGAGGATCAGCCCCAGCATTTT. Translated: CAWSAAEDQPQHF.

The J gene is TRBJ2-7, the V gene TRBV10-3; 12 nucleotides line up with TRBD2. There are 16 residues in the CDR3. After removal of 5 bases from V and 0 bases from J, the junction contained 5 bases not matched to a gene. Germline CDR1 reads ENHRY; CDR2 reads SYGVKD. The CDR3 reads CAISNGLAGFSYEQYF. As DNA, the CDR3 is TGTGCCATCAGTAATGGACTAGCGGGGTTCTCCTACGAGCAGTACTTC.

The chain employs TRBV19 and TRBJ1-2, with TRBD1 identical over 7 bases. The V gene's germline CDR1 is LNHDA and CDR2 SQIVND (reference sequence). The CDR3 is made up of 12 amino acids. V shed 1 base, J shed 8 bases, and the junction held 1 base outside the gene matches. This CDR3 is CASSIGDSGYTF. The CDR3 DNA reads as TGTGCCAGTAGTATAGGGGACAGCGGCTACACCTTC.

This chain joins TRBV5-6 and TRBJ1-1, with unresolved D. The V gene's germline CDR1 is SGHDT and CDR2 YYEEEE. This CDR3 contains 14 residues. Deletions cut 1 base from V and 4 bases from J, with 11 bases between. Here the CDR3 reads CASSLRGWGTEAFF. As DNA, the CDR3 is TGTGCCAGCAGCTTGCGGGGTTGGGGCACTGAAGCTTTCTTT.

In this sample, this clone turned up a few times. V is TRBV21-1 and J is TRBJ1-2; the table's TRBD1 call for D was not verified on the DNA. TRBV21-1 counts as a pseudogene. This CDR3 spans 12 amino acids. The CDR3 protein is CASSPEGVGYTF. The DNA for the CDR3 is TGTGCCAGCAGCCCAGAGGGGGTCGGCTACACCTTC.

The chain combines TRBV12-3 or TRBV12-4 with TRBJ2-3; D perhaps matches TRBD2 (5 bases). CDR3 length equals 13 residues. The V end was cut by 8 bases, the J end by 3 bases, with 12 bases between. CDR3 region: CASGLAGTDTQYF. The DNA for the CDR3 is TGTGCCAGCGGGCTCGCGGGTACAGATACGCAGTATTTT.

The chain joins TRBV2 to TRBJ2-3, with D perhaps matching TRBD2 (5 bases). CDR1 and CDR2 from the germline V gene are SNHLY and FYNNEI. The CDR3 is made up of 13 amino acids. V was shortened by 7 bases and J by 10 bases, with 18 bases between the two germline ends. CDR3 sequence reads: CASIDPSPEAQYF. CDR3 bases: TGTGCCAGCATAGACCCGAGTCCGGAGGCGCAGTATTTT.

The J gene is TRBJ2-1, the V gene TRBV5-1, with 8 bases matching TRBD2. This CDR3 region has 14 residues. V lost 4 bases, J lost 7 bases, and 7 bases stayed unmatched. The V gene's germline CDR1 is SGHRS and CDR2 YFSETQ. CDR3 in DNA: TGCGCCAGCAGCCCACCGGGGGGGGAGAATGAGCAGTTCTTC. Translation: CASSPPGGENEQFF.